The clone carrying this T cell receptor (beta chain) has only a few counts. Its matching antigen is unknown. The data were obtained in a study of circulating tumor DNA in untreated peripheral T-cell lymphoma. Findings of the study overall: Baseline tissues yielded 86% and baseline serum approximately 73% tumor-specific clonotype detection.

Clones were sequenced by immunoSEQ multiplex PCR, and TCRdb holds only the in-frame ones, with some missing. In the table there are approximately 6,900 clones, approximately 75% of which are singletons. The V and J ends lost 1 base and 0 bases respectively, with 10 bases between them. The CDR3 is 16 residues long. Looked up from germline, CDR1 is SGHNT and CDR2 is YENEEA. Before treatment, baseline tumor tissue was collected for sequencing. The V call is TRBV11-3, the J call TRBJ1-5; TRBD1 might be the D (5 bases). This receptor was taken from a human donor with peripheral T-cell lymphoma. The sample consisted of tumor tissue. CDR3: CASSLVPTGSNQPQHF. The CDR3 region has the DNA TGTGCCAGCAGCTTAGTCCCTACAGGTAGCAATCAGCCCCAGCATTTT.